These T cell receptor beta chains were read from a single sample in a study of blood T cells in healthy people across ages. From the 5' RACE reads, TCRdb called clonotypes with MiXCR, one entry per CDR3 protein. The table records some 1.5 million distinct CDR3 sequences, 28% of them present only once. The sequenced material came from blood. Receptors were obtained from a woman between 25 and 40 years old in good health. The CDR3 runs from the conserved cysteine through the conserved F or W. The D gene is left open where the match is weak. The size field is filled for only some rows; it gives once, few, many or a size class.

length	size	V	J	D	DNA	CDR3
14	-	TRBV12-3/TRBV12-4	TRBJ1-2	-	TGTGCCAGCACCACCGGGCGGTATAACTATGGCTACACCTTC	CASTTGRYNYGYTF
16	-	TRBV2	TRBJ2-1	-	TGTGCCAGCAGTAGACAGGGCTGGGGGGCCTACAATGAGCAGTTCTTC	CASSRQGWGAYNEQFF
15	few	TRBV20-1	TRBJ2-1	TRBD2	TGCAGTGCTAACCTCGCCACGGGAGGGCCTAATGAGCAGTTCTTC	CSANLATGGPNEQFF
12	many	TRBV7-9	TRBJ2-7	-	TGTGCCAGCAGCTTGGGGGTCACCGAGCAGTACTTC	CASSLGVTEQYF
12	few	TRBV20-1	TRBJ2-7	-	TGCGCTTGTTCGAAGGGCTCCTACGAGCAGTACTTC	CACSKGSYEQYF
14	-	TRBV20-1	TRBJ1-1	-	TGCAGTGCTAGAGATGGCACTACGAACACTGAAGCTTTCTTT	CSARDGTTNTEAFF
14	few	TRBV6-2/TRBV6-3	TRBJ2-7	TRBD1	TGTGCCACTACGCGGGACAGGGGGACCCTCGAGCAGTACTTC	CATTRDRGTLEQYF
19	-	TRBV13	TRBJ1-5	TRBD1	TGTGCCAGCAGCCATCCCCGCTTCTGGCGGGACAGCCAGCGTTGGCCCCAGCATTTT	CASSHPRFWRDSQRWPQHF
14	many	TRBV6-5	TRBJ2-7	TRBD1	TGTGCCAGCAGCCGGACAGGGAAATCCTACGAGCAGTACTTC	CASSRTGKSYEQYF
17	few	TRBV5-4	TRBJ2-6	TRBD1	TGTGCCAGCGGCACTCCGGGACAGTTCTCTGGGGCCAACGTCCTGACTTTC	CASGTPGQFSGANVLTF
15	few	TRBV9	TRBJ2-1	-	TGTGCCAGCAGCGCCGAGAACAGGGATTTCAATGAGCAGTTCTTC	CASSAENRDFNEQFF
15	few	TRBV6-1	TRBJ2-5	TRBD2	TGTGCCAGCAGCATGACTAGCGGGGGGCCAAAGACCCAGTACTTC	CASSMTSGGPKTQYF
14	-	TRBV25-1	TRBJ2-3	-	TGTGCCAGCAGTGATGACCTCCGCACAGATACGCAGTATTTT	CASSDDLRTDTQYF
15	-	TRBV19	TRBJ2-1	-	TGTGCCAGTAGTTCGACAGGACGACTGATTAATGAGCGGTTCTTC	CASSSTGRLINERFF